This TCR beta chain was retrieved from a study of T cells in Graves' hyperthyroidism and ophthalmopathy. At the level of the study: Blood was drawn when the patient was first diagnosed and still untreated.

The TCR beta CDR3 regions underwent amplification using RNA transcripts as the source. The TCR CDR3 was amplified in a first-round RT-PCR using the HTBI primer set. TCRdb used MiXCR to reprocess the multiplex PCR reads, holding one entry per CDR3 protein. This table has roughly 400,000 distinct CDR3 sequences, about 14% appearing once. V shed 0 bases and J shed 7 bases, with 13 bases lying between them. The CDR3 length is 14 residues. Germline assignment: CDR1 MNHEY and CDR2 SVGAGI. A few counts support this clonotype. The rearrangement uses TRBV6-5 and TRBJ2-7; TRBD1 is a possible D gene (6 bases). Sequenced sample: blood. This clonotype was obtained from a man aged 50 to 59 with Graves' ophthalmopathy. CDR3 DNA: TGTGCCAGCAGTTACTCTGAGGGGGTTGGTGAGCAGTACTTC. Translating gives CASSYSEGVGEQYF.